These 27 T cell receptor beta chains were all obtained from the same sample, sequenced in a study of PD-1 blockade in classical Hodgkin lymphoma. Sequencing used immunoSEQ multiplex PCR; TCRdb keeps in-frame clones, though not all of them. The sample shows 40,000 to 65,000 clones, roughly 80% of them seen only once. Relapse was seen in all patients after autologous stem cell transplantation, and brentuximab vedotin exposure was variable. The source material was peripheral blood mononuclear cells (PBMCs), sampled at baseline. The source of these receptors is a human donor with classical Hodgkin lymphoma.

The gene calls are TRBV19 and TRBJ2-1; maybe TRBD1 (6 bases). The germline V and J ends were trimmed by 5 bases and 11 bases, with 10 bases remaining between them. Germline V gives CDR1 LNHDA, CDR2 SQIVND (reference sequence). This CDR3 region has 11 residues. The CDR3 loop is CASSLQGKQFF. CDR3 in DNA: TGTGCCAGTAGTCTACAGGGAAAGCAGTTCTTC.

The chain carries TRBV7-8 and TRBJ1-5; D is undetermined. The CDR3 covers 15 residues. V was pared by 5 bases and J by 3 bases, with 14 bases between. Looked up from germline, CDR1 is SGHVS and CDR2 is FQNEAQ. The CDR3 is CASSPSRSLNQPQHF. In nucleotides, the CDR3 is TGTGCCAGCAGCCCATCCCGCAGCCTCAATCAGCCCCAGCATTTT. The variable domain in full, with the rest retrieved from reference TRBV7-8 and TRBJ1-5, is GAGVSQSPRYKVAKRGQDVALRCDPISGHVSLFWYQQALGQGPEFLTYFQNEAQLDKSGLPSDRFFAERPEGSVSTLKIQRTQQEDSAVYLCASSPSRSLNQPQHFGDGTRLSIL.

The chain combines TRBV19 with TRBJ2-1; no definite D call. The CDR3 totals 13 residues. Trimming took off 2 bases at V and 0 bases at J, with 2 bases between the two ends. Germline lookup yields CDR1 LNHDA and CDR2 SQIVND (reference sequence). Here the CDR3 reads CASSIPSYNEQFF. The CDR3 DNA reads as TGTGCCAGTAGTATACCCTCCTACAATGAGCAGTTCTTC.

In this sample, this clone turned up once. This chain uses TRBV5-5 with TRBJ2-1; D might be TRBD2 (6 bases). CDR3 length equals 16 residues. Trimming stripped 2 bases from V and 10 bases from J, with 22 bases between. Germline V gene lookup returns CDR1 SGHKS and CDR2 YYEKEE (reference sequence). The chain's CDR3 is CASSFFIGTAAMEQFF. CDR3 nucleotides: TGTGCCAGCAGCTTCTTTATTGGGACTGCGGCTATGGAGCAGTTCTTC.

This chain joins TRBV9 and TRBJ1-3; D gene ambiguous. The J call is doubtful: the DNA matches TRBJ2-2 better. CDR1 and CDR2 from the germline V gene are SGDLS and YYNGEE. This CDR3 region has 13 residues. The CDR3 DNA sequence: TGTGCCAGCAGCGTCAGGTCTACCGGGGAGCTGTTTTTT. As protein: CASSVRSTGELFF.

The CDR3 loop reads CASSVAAETQYF. DNA for the CDR3: TGTGCCAGCAGTGTTGCGGCAGAGACCCAGTACTTC. V is TRBV2 and J is TRBJ2-5; no definite D call. Deletions cut 4 bases from V and 4 bases from J, with 7 bases between. CDR3 length equals 12 residues. Germline V gene data show CDR1 as SNHLY and CDR2 as FYNNEI.

The genes are TRBV4-1 and TRBJ2-2, with 7 bases matching TRBD2. Germline V gene data show CDR1 as MGHRA and CDR2 as YSYEKL. This CDR3 is built from 16 residues. V shed 7 bases and J 4 bases; nucleotides not matched to a gene: 12. Written as DNA, the CDR3 is TGCGCCAGCACCCTCGGGGCGGGAGTTGGCACCGGGGAGCTGTTTTTT. This encodes CASTLGAGVGTGELFF.

This chain connects TRBV5-4 to TRBJ2-1; possible D gene TRBD1, 5 bases. CDR1 SGHNT and CDR2 YYREEE come from the germline V gene (reference sequence). The CDR3 covers 15 residues. V was cut by 0 bases and J by 7 bases, with 14 bases left in between. The CDR3 bases are TGTGCCAGCAGCTTGGAAGGGGTCTTAGCAAATGAGCAGTTCTTC. Amino acids: CASSLEGVLANEQFF.

V usage is TRBV29-1 and J usage is TRBJ2-1; D ambiguous. Looked up from germline, CDR1 is SQVTM and CDR2 is ANQGSEA. CDR3 length: 11 amino acids. The CDR3 reads CRASSYNEQFF. The DNA for the CDR3 is TGCAGAGCGAGCTCCTACAATGAGCAGTTCTTC.

The genes are TRBV5-4 and TRBJ1-1, with a possible D match to TRBD1 (5 bases). Germline values: CDR1 SGHNT, CDR2 YYREEE (reference sequence). The V end lost 0 bases, the J end lost 6 bases, and 9 bases lay between the germline ends. The CDR3 spans 13 residues. The CDR3 reads CASSLGQKSEAFF. For the CDR3, the DNA is TGTGCCAGCAGCTTGGGACAGAAGTCTGAAGCTTTCTTT.

J is TRBJ1-2 and V is TRBV6-5, with 9 bases lining up with TRBD1. V shed 3 bases, J shed 8 bases, and the junction held 13 bases outside the gene matches. In germline, CDR1 is MNHEY, CDR2 SVGAGI. The CDR3 has 16 amino acids. CDR3 bases: TGTGCCAGCAGTTATAATTTTGGGACAGGGCTCTACGGCTACACCTTC. Protein product: CASSYNFGTGLYGYTF.

V is TRBV7-2 and J is TRBJ2-2; D remains ambiguous. The germline V and J ends were trimmed by 5 bases and 6 bases, with 19 bases remaining between them. CDR3 length: 16 amino acids. Germline CDR1 reads SGHTA; CDR2 reads FQGNSA. CDR3 in amino acids: CASSVDKAVGSGELFF. DNA of the CDR3: TGTGCCAGCAGCGTTGATAAAGCCGTGGGGTCCGGGGAGCTGTTTTTT.

The chain joins TRBV7-2 to TRBJ1-4; no reliable D call. The germline CDR1 and CDR2 sequences are SGHTA and FQGNSA. The CDR3 consists of 14 residues. Trimming left V 3 bases short and J 4 bases short, with 9 bases between. The CDR3 nucleotides are TGTGCCAGCAGCTTCTCCCCCGATAATGAAAAACTGTTTTTT. This encodes CASSFSPDNEKLFF.

Here the CDR3 reads CASSVDLRQGAVGYTF. Written as DNA, the CDR3 is TGTGCCAGCAGCGTAGATTTGAGACAGGGGGCAGTTGGCTACACCTTC. This chain connects TRBV9 to TRBJ1-2; 10 positions match TRBD1. CDR3 length equals 16 residues. The germline V gene has CDR1 SGDLS and CDR2 YYNGEE. The trim removed 0 bases at V and 7 bases at J, leaving 9 bases unmatched.

The chain carries TRBV29-1 and TRBJ2-1; D might be TRBD2 (6 bases). The CDR3 totals 15 residues. The V end was cut by 3 bases, the J end by 4 bases, with 16 bases between. Germline lookup yields CDR1 SQVTM and CDR2 ANQGSEA. CDR3 in DNA: TGCAGCGTTGACTGGTTCGCGGGACGGTACAATGAGCAGTTCTTC. Amino acids: CSVDWFAGRYNEQFF.

The gene calls are TRBV19 and TRBJ1-2, with TRBD1 as a possible D gene (5 bases). The CDR3 has 15 residues. Germline V gene data show CDR1 as LNHDA and CDR2 as SQIVND (reference sequence). Trimming took 6 bases from V and 4 from J, leaving 18 bases between them. CDR3 amino acids: CASRPDRERIYGYTF. The CDR3 region has the DNA TGTGCCAGTAGGCCAGACAGAGAAAGAATCTATGGCTACACCTTC.

J is TRBJ2-5 and V is TRBV19, with D maybe TRBD2 (5 bases). Germline values: CDR1 LNHDA, CDR2 SQIVND (reference sequence). V lost 1 base to trimming and J lost 2 bases, with 8 bases between them. The CDR3 is 14 amino acids. This CDR3 is CASSIGSGQETQYF. The CDR3 DNA reads TGTGCCAGTAGTATAGGAAGCGGACAAGAGACCCAGTACTTC.

This clone was counted a few times. V usage is TRBV11-3 and J usage is TRBJ1-2; 7 bases align to TRBD1. CDR3 size: 15 residues. CDR1 is SGHNT and CDR2 is YENEEA in the germline V gene. V shed 4 bases, J shed 4 bases, and the junction held 9 bases outside the gene matches. The CDR3 spells CASSSGQSQSYGYTF. The DNA of the CDR3 is TGTGCCAGCAGCTCGGGACAGAGTCAAAGCTATGGCTACACCTTC.

This chain joins TRBV15 and TRBJ1-1, with TRBD1 matching over 12 bases. CDR1 LNHNV and CDR2 YYDKDF come from the germline V gene (reference sequence). CDR3 size: 15 residues. Germline trimming cut 4 bases from V and 6 bases from J; bases unmatched to any gene: 6. The chain's CDR3 is CATSTPGTGGPEAFF. CDR3 sequence (DNA): TGTGCCACCAGCACCCCCGGGACAGGGGGCCCTGAAGCTTTCTTT.

The genes are TRBV4-2 and TRBJ2-1; D uncertain. V lost 0 bases, J lost 9 bases, and 12 bases lay in between. CDR1 is LGHNA and CDR2 is YNFKEQ in the germline V gene. CDR3 size: 14 residues. CDR3 protein: CASSQEESRGEQFF. The CDR3 DNA reads TGTGCCAGCAGCCAAGAGGAGAGTCGAGGTGAGCAGTTCTTC.

This chain joins TRBV18 and TRBJ2-7, with 13 bases fitting TRBD2. There are 17 residues in the CDR3. Germline lookup yields CDR1 KGHSH and CDR2 LQKENI. V trimming: 2 bases; J trimming: 1 base; junction bases outside the gene matches: 5. CDR3 region: CASSPGLAGVSSYEQYV. Here the CDR3 DNA reads TGTGCCAGCTCACCAGGACTAGCGGGAGTTAGTTCCTACGAGCAGTACGTC.

In this sample, this clone turned up once. The rearrangement links TRBV15 to TRBJ1-5, with TRBD1 matching over 9 bases. The germline V gene encodes CDR1 LNHNV and CDR2 YYDKDF (reference sequence). With V trimmed by 6 bases and J by 2 bases, 5 bases remained unmatched. The CDR3 sequence is 15 residues long. The CDR3: CATRERTGGNQPQHF. CDR3 bases: TGTGCCACCAGAGAGAGGACAGGGGGCAATCAGCCCCAGCATTTT. The entire variable domain, with the rest obtained from reference TRBV15 and TRBJ1-5, is as follows: DAMVIQNPRYQVTQFGKPVTLSCSQTLNHNVMYWYQQKSSQAPKLLFHYYDKDFNNEADTPDNFQSRRPNTSFCFLDIRSPGLGDTAMYLCATRERTGGNQPQHFGDGTRLSIL.

The chain combines TRBV15 with TRBJ1-2; no reliable D call. Trimming shortened V by 1 base and J by 4 bases, and 13 bases separated the two germline ends. CDR1 and CDR2 from the germline V gene are LNHNV and YYDKDF (reference sequence). The CDR3 consists of 15 residues. CDR3 nucleotides: TGTGCCACCAGCAGAGTCGAGTCCCCAGCCTATGGCTACACCTTC. Protein product: CATSRVESPAYGYTF.

This chain joins TRBV2 and TRBJ1-1; maybe TRBD1 (6 bases). In germline, CDR1 is SNHLY, CDR2 FYNNEI. This CDR3 is 12 amino acids long. Trimming cost V 6 bases and J 11 bases, with 16 bases left between them. CDR3 coding DNA: TGTGCCAGCAGCGACCAGGGGAGCGGCGCTTTCTTT. Residues: CASSDQGSGAFF. The full variable domain, with the rest looked up from reference TRBV2 and TRBJ1-1, is EPEVTQTPSHQVTQMGQEVILRCVPISNHLYFYWYRQILGQKVEFLVSFYNNEISEKSEIFDDQFSVERPDGSNFTLKIRSTKLEDSAMYFCASSDQGSGAFFGQGTRLTVV.

This chain uses TRBV27 with TRBJ1-4; D remains ambiguous. Trimming removed 4 bases from V and 0 bases from J, with 6 bases in between. CDR3 length equals 14 residues. Germline values: CDR1 MNHEY, CDR2 SMNVEV (reference sequence). In nucleotides, the CDR3 is TGTGCCAGCAGTTCAGCTCCAACTAATGAAAAACTGTTTTTT. Its translation: CASSSAPTNEKLFF.

The chain carries TRBV11-3 and TRBJ2-5, with a tentative D call TRBD2 (5 bases). The germline CDR1 and CDR2 sequences are SGHNT and YENEEA. The CDR3 is made up of 15 amino acids. V gave up 5 bases and J gave up 5 bases, with 18 bases separating them. The CDR3 bases are TGTGCCAGCAGCCTTTCACCAGAGGGTGTGGAGACCCAGTACTTC. Translated, it gives CASSLSPEGVETQYF. The entire variable domain, with the rest obtained from reference TRBV11-3 and TRBJ2-5, is as follows: EAGVVQSPRYKIIEKKQPVAFWCNPISGHNTLYWYLQNLGQGPELLIRYENEEAVDDSQLPKDRFSAERLKGVDSTLKIQPAELGDSAVYLCASSLSPEGVETQYFGPGTRLLVL.

This chain joins TRBV7-6 and TRBJ2-1, with a possible D match to TRBD2 (6 bases). CDR1 is SGHVS and CDR2 is FNYEAQ in the germline V gene. Trimming removed 1 base at V and 9 bases at J, with 7 bases between. The CDR3 consists of 12 residues. The CDR3 loop is CASSLGGGEQFF. DNA of the CDR3: TGTGCCAGCAGCTTAGGGGGAGGTGAGCAGTTCTTC.